The present TCR beta chain was sequenced within a study of CD8+ T cells in alopecia areata. The overall study: The drug, tofacitinib, lasted 6 to 18 months, followed by 6 months off drug.

Following RNA extraction, reverse transcription yielded cDNA that acted as the sequencing template. Clones were sequenced by immunoSEQ multiplex PCR, and TCRdb holds only the in-frame ones, with some missing. The sample shows a few hundred thousand clones, around two fifths of them seen only once. Study results and caveats: Scalp and blood retained many expanded lesional clones during tofacitinib.

Germline CDR1 SGDLS, CDR2 YYNGEE. This CDR3 is 15 amino acids long. Unmatched junction bases numbered 6, after V lost 3 bases and J lost 3 bases. This clone has a count of ten or more. Its antigen is not known. The treatment here: oral pan-JAK inhibitor, 5-10 mg twice daily. This specimen consisted of CD4+ T cells sorted from blood, obtained between weeks 30 and 35, from a patient treated with tofacitinib. This clonotype was obtained from a human donor with alopecia areata. The V and J genes are TRBV9 and TRBJ2-3; 8 nucleotides line up with TRBD1. CDR3 in DNA: TGTGCCAGCAGCGGATGGGACAGGTCGACAGATACGCAGTATTTT. Translated: CASSGWDRSTDTQYF.